This T cell receptor beta chain comes out of a study of cytomegalovirus exposure and HLA in healthy donors. The wider study: Researchers found that about 82% of over 350 genotyped donors fell within the Caucasian-associated ancestry cluster. The study, taken as a whole, reports: Cytomegalovirus status was reportedly diagnosed by the classifier with high specificity and sensitivity. Under in vitro conditions, a few CMV-associated chains were confirmed as specific for CMV antigens. CMV serostatus was the only immune exposure information that was available.

PCR involved 60 Vbeta and 13 Jbeta primers. The repertoire was sequenced with immunoSEQ multiplex PCR; TCRdb's copy has only in-frame clones and lacks some. The table has 200,000 or so clones, around 86% seen once. Looked up from germline, CDR1 is SGHTA and CDR2 is FQGNSA. The CDR3 length is 12 residues. V was shortened by 2 bases and J by 10 bases, with 9 bases between the two germline ends. Note on this clone: Its antigen remains unknown.

The sequence derives from a woman between 45 and 65 years old in good health and CMV-seropositive. The material sequenced was PBMCs. This rearrangement joins TRBV7-2 to TRBJ2-1; TRBD1 is a possible D gene (6 bases). The CDR3 loop reads CASSLMGAEQFF. CDR3 nucleotides: TGTGCCAGCAGCTTAATGGGGGCAGAGCAGTTCTTC.